This T cell receptor (beta chain) was observed in a study of CD8 T cells in ankylosing spondylitis (dated by TCRdb to 2016 to 2017). Turning to the overall study: To find TCR variants linked to disease, the study profiled T cell receptor beta repertoires in ankylosing spondylitis patients and healthy donors. The full study cohort comprised around 25 ankylosing spondylitis patients and roughly 100 healthy donors. Peripheral blood was sampled, and synovial fluid was additionally collected from ankylosing spondylitis patients. Study-level results and caveats: Blood from ankylosing spondylitis patients appeared to be characterized by a TCR beta motif made up of several highly homologous amino acid variants. The disease-linked clones showed a CD8+ phenotype and occurred at relatively low frequencies in peripheral blood. Significant enrichment of the disease-linked clones was reported in matched synovial fluid samples from ankylosing spondylitis patients. Some TCR beta motif variants had previously been reported in synovial fluid and blood of reactive arthritis patients, which suggested common disease-initiation mechanisms.

This clonotype has a single count. What antigen it recognizes has not been identified. Base qualities are missing; no much larger clone stands one base away. Including the terminal cysteine and phenylalanine, the CDR3 comprises 15 residues. Only the CDR3 part of the read is kept: 45 bases, read in frame from the first base. In the germline V gene, CDR1 corresponds to SNHLY and CDR2 to FYNNEI. V loses 6 bases of germline sequence and J loses 0 bases, and the interval between the two ends is 13 bases. Reads for this sample came from an Illumina HiSeq 2500. TCR beta libraries were prepared by quantitative 5'-RACE with molecular barcodes. The original methods were these. A new computational method based on a probabilistic model of VDJ rearrangement was used to identify disease-linked TCR variants. The raw public data were reprocessed by TCRdb itself: fastp quality trimming at Q25, MiXCR clonotype calling, in-frame beta chains only. Rows with a matching CDR3 protein are joined into one entry that keeps the most common DNA and genes. The V and J calls follow TCRdb's processing rather than the paper's. This sample comprises around 450,000 distinct CDR3 sequences, approximately 26% of them detected only once. The ten largest make up over 0.8% of the sample.

The receptor was derived from a male donor with ankylosing spondylitis. The chain employs TRBV2 and TRBJ2-3; TRBD2 might be the D gene, on 5 matching bases. Sequencing was performed on blood, either unsorted or a sorted T cell fraction (not recorded which). The DNA sequence follows: TGTGCCAGCAGCCCGACTACCCTTAGCACAGATACGCAGTATTTT. Its translation reads: CASSPTTLSTDTQYF.